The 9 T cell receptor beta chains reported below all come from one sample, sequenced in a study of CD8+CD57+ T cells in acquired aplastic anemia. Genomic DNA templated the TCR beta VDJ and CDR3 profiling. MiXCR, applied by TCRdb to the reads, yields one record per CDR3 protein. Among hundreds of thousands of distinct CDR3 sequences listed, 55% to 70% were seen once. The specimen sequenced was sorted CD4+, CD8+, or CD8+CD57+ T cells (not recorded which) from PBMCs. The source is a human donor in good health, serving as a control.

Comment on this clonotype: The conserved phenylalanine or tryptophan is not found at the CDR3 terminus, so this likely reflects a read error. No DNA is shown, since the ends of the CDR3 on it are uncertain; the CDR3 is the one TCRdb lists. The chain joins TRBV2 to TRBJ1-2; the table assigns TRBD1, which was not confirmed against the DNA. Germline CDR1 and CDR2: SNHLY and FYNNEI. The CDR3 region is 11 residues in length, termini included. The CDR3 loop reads CASSFGQGYTD.

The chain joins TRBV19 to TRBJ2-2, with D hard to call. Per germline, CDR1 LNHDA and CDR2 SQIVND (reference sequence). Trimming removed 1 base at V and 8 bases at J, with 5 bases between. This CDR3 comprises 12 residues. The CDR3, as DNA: TGTGCCAGTAGTATAGTTGCGGGGGAGCTGTTTTTT. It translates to CASSIVAGELFF.

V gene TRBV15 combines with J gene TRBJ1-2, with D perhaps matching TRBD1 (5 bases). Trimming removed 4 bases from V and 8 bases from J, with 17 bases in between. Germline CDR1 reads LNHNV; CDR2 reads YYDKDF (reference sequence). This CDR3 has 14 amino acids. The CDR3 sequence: CATSNHTNRGGYTF. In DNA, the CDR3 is TGTGCCACCAGCAATCATACGAACCGGGGGGGCTACACCTTC.

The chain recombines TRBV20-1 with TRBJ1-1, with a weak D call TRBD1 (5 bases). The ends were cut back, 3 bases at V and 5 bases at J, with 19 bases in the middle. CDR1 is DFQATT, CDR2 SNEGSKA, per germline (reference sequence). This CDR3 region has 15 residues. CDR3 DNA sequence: TGCAGTGCTAGTCGGGCCGTGAGCACAGGTACTGAAGCTTTCTTT. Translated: CSASRAVSTGTEAFF.

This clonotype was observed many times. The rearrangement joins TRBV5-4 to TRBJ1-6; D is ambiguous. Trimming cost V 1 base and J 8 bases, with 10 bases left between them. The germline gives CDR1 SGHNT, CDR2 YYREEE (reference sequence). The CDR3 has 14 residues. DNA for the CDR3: TGTGCCAGCAGCTTGCACCCCGAGGATTCACCCCTCCACTTT. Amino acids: CASSLHPEDSPLHF.

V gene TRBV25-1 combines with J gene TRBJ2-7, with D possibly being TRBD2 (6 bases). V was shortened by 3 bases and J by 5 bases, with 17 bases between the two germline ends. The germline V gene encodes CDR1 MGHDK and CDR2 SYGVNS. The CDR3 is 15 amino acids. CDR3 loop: CASSDRTTKENEQYF. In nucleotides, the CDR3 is TGTGCCAGCAGTGACAGGACTACCAAGGAAAACGAGCAGTACTTC.

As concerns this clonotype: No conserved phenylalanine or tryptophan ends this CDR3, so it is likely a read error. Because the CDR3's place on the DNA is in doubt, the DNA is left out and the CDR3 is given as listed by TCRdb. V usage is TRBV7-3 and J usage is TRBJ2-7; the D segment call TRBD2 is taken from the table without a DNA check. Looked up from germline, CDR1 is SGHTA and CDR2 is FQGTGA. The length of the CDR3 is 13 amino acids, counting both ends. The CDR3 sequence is CASSDERKSYTKQ.

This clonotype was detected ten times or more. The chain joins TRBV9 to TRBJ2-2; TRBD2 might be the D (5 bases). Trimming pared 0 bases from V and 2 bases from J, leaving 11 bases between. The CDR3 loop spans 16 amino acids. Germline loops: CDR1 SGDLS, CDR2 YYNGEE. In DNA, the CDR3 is TGTGCCAGCAGCGTAGGGATCAGGACTAACACCGGGGAGCTGTTTTTT. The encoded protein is CASSVGIRTNTGELFF.

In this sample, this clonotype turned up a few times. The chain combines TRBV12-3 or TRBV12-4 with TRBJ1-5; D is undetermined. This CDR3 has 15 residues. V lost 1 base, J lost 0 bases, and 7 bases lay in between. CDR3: CASSLDSGSNQPQHF. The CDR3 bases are TGTGCCAGCAGTTTAGACAGTGGTAGCAATCAGCCCCAGCATTTT.